The entry that follows covers one T cell receptor (beta chain) sequence. The antigen is undetermined. The data were obtained in a study of CD8 T cells in ankylosing spondylitis. Deletions cut 9 bases from V and 0 bases from J, with 21 bases between. The CDR3 length is 17 residues. Germline CDR1 and CDR2: SGHVS and FQNEAQ. TCRdb analysed the 5' RACE reads with MiXCR anew, one entry per CDR3 protein. The sample shows 150,000 or so distinct CDR3 sequences, around a third of them seen only once. Study results and caveats: Typical of ankylosing spondylitis blood, it appeared, was a TCR beta motif of fewer than 10 highly homologous variants.

The receptor comes from a male donor with ankylosing spondylitis. The sample taken for sequencing was synovial fluid, either unsorted or a sorted T cell fraction (not recorded which). The J gene is TRBJ1-5, the V gene TRBV7-8; TRBD1 is a possible D gene (6 bases). The CDR3 region has the DNA TGTGCCAGTCAGAGAGGGACACCATGGGATAGCAATCAGCCCCAGCATTTT. Its translation is CASQRGTPWDSNQPQHF.